This entry lists 13 T cell receptor beta chains sequenced from one sample in a study of T cell responses to AZD1222 COVID-19 vaccine (dated by TCRdb to about 2021). The label giving this sample's time point can be read as: baseline before first vaccination. Library construction relied on the immunoSEQ multiplex PCR assay. Here the immuneACCESS table is served through TCRdb, limited to in-frame sequences with V and J called. Missing clones are a known gap in these copies; in checked studies unresolved V genes cover under half, and the rest lacks a known reason. This sample comprises 87,000 or so clones, 90% of them detected only once. The ten largest clones take up about 8.4% of the sample. This material consisted of peripheral blood, taken on day 0 of AZD1222 vaccination. All receptors come from an adult in good health.

This clone was recorded a few times. This chain connects TRBV7-2 to TRBJ2-3; TRBD2 aligns across 10 bases. Trimming at V came to 5 bases and at J to 1 base, leaving 6 bases not matched to a gene. The length of the CDR3 is 16 residues. Germline CDR1 SGHTA, CDR2 FQGNSA. CDR3 in amino acids: CASSQQGTSGTDTQYF. The CDR3 nucleotides are TGTGCCAGCAGCCAGCAGGGGACTAGCGGCACAGATACGCAGTATTTT.

This clone has a single count. This sequence joins TRBV7-2 and TRBJ2-1; D call uncertain. V gave up 1 base and J gave up 3 bases, with 13 bases separating them. Germline assignment: CDR1 SGHTA and CDR2 FQGNSA. The CDR3 is 16 amino acids. The CDR3 here is CASSLENRNGYNEQFF. The DNA of the CDR3 is TGTGCCAGCAGCTTAGAGAATAGGAACGGCTACAATGAGCAGTTCTTC.

This rearrangement joins TRBV12-3 or TRBV12-4 to TRBJ1-2; perhaps TRBD1 as D (5 bases). The CDR3 is made up of 13 amino acids. Trimming stripped 6 bases from V and 8 bases from J, with 16 bases between. The CDR3 DNA follows: TGTGCCAGCAGGGACCAGGGAACTGGGGGCTACACCTTC. This gives the protein CASRDQGTGGYTF.

The V call is TRBV6-5, the J call TRBJ1-2, with D perhaps TRBD1 (5 bases). The CDR3 runs to 14 residues. Trimming removed 4 bases at V and 1 base at J, with 10 bases between. Germline-derived CDR1 and CDR2 are MNHEY and SVGAGI. CDR3 region: CASSLSTVNYGYTF. The DNA of the CDR3 is TGTGCCAGCAGTTTATCGACAGTTAACTATGGCTACACCTTC.

The chain links TRBV6-5 to TRBJ1-6; 10 bases line up with TRBD1. The V gene's germline CDR1 is MNHEY and CDR2 SVGAGI. CDR3 length equals 15 residues. The J segment lost 6 bases and the V segment lost 2 bases, leaving 1 base of the junction unmatched. Here the CDR3 DNA reads TGTGCCAGCAGTTACGACAGGGGGCTTAATTCACCCCTCCACTTT. Translation gives CASSYDRGLNSPLHF.

V gene TRBV2 combines with J gene TRBJ1-1; D may be TRBD1 (6 bases). V was trimmed by 6 bases and J by 5 bases, leaving 19 bases between them. Germline V gene lookup returns CDR1 SNHLY and CDR2 FYNNEI. The CDR3 has 15 residues. The CDR3 DNA follows: TGTGCCAGCAGATTAGTAGGGGGGGCGTCGACTGAAGCTTTCTTT. Encoded protein: CASRLVGGASTEAFF.

The chain links TRBV7-9 to TRBJ2-5, with D tentatively TRBD1 or TRBD2 (5 bases each). Germline V gene data show CDR1 as SEHNR and CDR2 as FQNEAQ (reference sequence). This CDR3 is built from 15 residues. V was shortened by 5 bases and J by 5 bases, with 18 bases between the two germline ends. This chain's CDR3 is CASSPTLREGETQYF. The DNA of the CDR3 is TGTGCCAGCAGCCCTACCCTGCGTGAGGGGGAGACCCAGTACTTC.

J is TRBJ2-2 and V is TRBV9; TRBD2 is a possible D gene (7 bases). The CDR3 is 16 amino acids. V lost 0 bases and J 4 bases, leaving 13 bases between the germline ends. Germline V gene lookup returns CDR1 SGDLS and CDR2 YYNGEE. The CDR3 sequence is CASSVEVGGPTGELFF. CDR3 in DNA: TGTGCCAGCAGCGTAGAGGTGGGGGGGCCCACCGGGGAGCTGTTTTTT. The full variable domain, completed using reference TRBV9 and TRBJ2-2, is DSGVTQTPKHLITATGQRVTLRCSPRSGDLSVYWYQQSLDQGLQFLIQYYNGEERAKGNILERFSAQQFPDLHSELNLSSLELGDSALYFCASSVEVGGPTGELFFGEGSRLTVL.

The chain recombines TRBV11-1 with TRBJ2-1, with a weak D call TRBD2 (5 bases). V shed 3 bases and J shed 6 bases, with 9 bases lying between them. CDR1 and CDR2 from the germline V gene are SGHAT and FQDESV (reference sequence). The CDR3 is 13 residues long. CDR3 region: CASSFEGSNEQFF. The CDR3 nucleotides read TGTGCCAGCAGCTTTGAAGGGAGCAATGAGCAGTTCTTC.

The genes are TRBV6-5 and TRBJ2-1; TRBD2 matches at 7 bases. The CDR3 covers 16 residues. Germline loops: CDR1 MNHEY, CDR2 SVGAGI. With V trimmed by 0 bases and J by 3 bases, 5 bases remained unmatched. The CDR3 region has the DNA TGTGCCAGCAGTTACTCGCTGTGGGGGGGCTACAATGAGCAGTTCTTC. This sequence encodes CASSYSLWGGYNEQFF.

This chain connects TRBV11-2 to TRBJ2-7; unclear D gene. V lost 2 bases to trimming and J lost 4 bases, with 15 bases between them. Germline V gives CDR1 SGHAT, CDR2 FQNNGV. The CDR3 is made up of 15 amino acids. The CDR3 region has the DNA TGTGCCAGCAGCTTATATGGTCTATTTCCATACGAGCAGTACTTC. Protein sequence: CASSLYGLFPYEQYF.

The chain couples TRBV9 to TRBJ2-2, with 8 nucleotides matching TRBD2. Looked up from germline, CDR1 is SGDLS and CDR2 is YYNGEE. The CDR3 is made up of 20 amino acids. The trim removed 4 bases at V and 6 bases at J, leaving 23 bases unmatched. The CDR3 sequence is CASSHTRLAGYDGLSGELFF. CDR3 sequence (DNA): TGTGCCAGCAGCCATACCCGATTAGCGGGGTACGATGGGTTATCCGGGGAGCTGTTTTTT.

This rearrangement joins TRBV4-1 to TRBJ1-5; possible D gene TRBD1, 5 bases. The CDR3 has 13 residues. Germline V gene sequence: CDR1 MGHRA, CDR2 YSYEKL. V was shortened by 8 bases and J by 3 bases, with 11 bases between the two germline ends. The CDR3 DNA reads TGCGCCAGCGGCGGGGGACCCAATCAGCCCCAGCATTTT. The encoded protein is CASGGGPNQPQHF.